The entry below gives a single TCR beta chain sequence along with its context. The antigen remains unidentified. Trimming stripped 4 bases from V and 10 bases from J, with 10 bases between. The germline V gene encodes CDR1 SQVTM and CDR2 ANQGSEA. This CDR3 is built from 11 residues. These data originate in a study of cytomegalovirus exposure and HLA in healthy donors. Study results and limitations: An analysis that came later showed most CMV-associated TCR beta chains appearing HLA-restricted. Most subjects had HLA-A and HLA-B alleles reportedly predicted accurately by TCR beta sequences.

Researchers ran the PCR with 60 Vbeta and 13 Jbeta primers. Using immunoSEQ multiplex PCR, the repertoire was profiled, and TCRdb retains in-frame clones only, with some absent. Of fewer than 150,000 clones listed, about 80% are singletons. The specimen sequenced was PBMCs. This receptor was obtained from a man aged 25-45 years in good health. The chain employs TRBV29-1 and TRBJ1-4; D gene ambiguous. The CDR3 DNA sequence: TGCAGCGTTGTAGAGGCGGGAAAACTGTTTTTT. Translation gives CSVVEAGKLFF.